This TCR beta chain is from a study of blood T cell repertoires in COVID-19. The overall study: Some COVID-19 samples were acute and others convalescent; all came from the United States, Italy and Spain.

The CDR3 is 14 amino acids. Germline values: CDR1 MNHEY, CDR2 SVGEGT. V lost 2 bases to trimming and J lost 6 bases, with 14 bases between them. Measured with immunoSEQ multiplex PCR; TCRdb has only the in-frame clones, and not every one. Found here are 120,000 or so clones, approximately 87% of them singletons; the top ten hold 30%. The clonotype originates from a woman aged 70-85 years with acute or convalescent COVID-19. This chain joins TRBV6-2 or TRBV6-3 and TRBJ2-7, with D possibly TRBD1 on 6 matching bases. Sequenced material: peripheral blood. The CDR3 sequence is CASSYGNREREQYF. The CDR3 DNA reads TGTGCCAGCAGTTACGGAAACAGGGAGCGCGAGCAGTACTTC.